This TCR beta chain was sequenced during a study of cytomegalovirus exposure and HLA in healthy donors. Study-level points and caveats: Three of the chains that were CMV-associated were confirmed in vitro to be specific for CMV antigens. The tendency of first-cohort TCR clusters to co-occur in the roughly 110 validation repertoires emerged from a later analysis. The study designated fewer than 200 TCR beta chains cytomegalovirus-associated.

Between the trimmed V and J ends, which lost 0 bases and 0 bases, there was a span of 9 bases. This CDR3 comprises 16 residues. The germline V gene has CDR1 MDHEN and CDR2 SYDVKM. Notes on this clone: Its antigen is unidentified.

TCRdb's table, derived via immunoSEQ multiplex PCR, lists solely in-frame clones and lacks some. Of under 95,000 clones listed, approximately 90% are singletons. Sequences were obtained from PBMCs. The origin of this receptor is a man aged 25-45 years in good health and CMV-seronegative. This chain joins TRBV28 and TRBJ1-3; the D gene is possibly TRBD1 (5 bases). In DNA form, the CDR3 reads TGTGCCAGCAGTTTATGGGGGGGGGACTCTGGAAACACCATATATTTT. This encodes CASSLWGGDSGNTIYF.